Listed below are T cell receptor beta chains from one sample, sequenced in a study of early T cells in non-severe SARS-CoV-2 infection. TCRdb fed the 5' RACE reads into MiXCR, producing one record per CDR3 protein. The data show around 67,000 distinct CDR3 sequences, 11% seen once. Sample: whole blood. These receptors all stem from an adult who was a healthcare worker with PCR-confirmed SARS-CoV-2 infection or an uninfected control (not recorded which). The CDR3 runs from the conserved cysteine through the conserved F or W. Each record gives: D gene, clone size, V gene, J gene, CDR3 DNA, CDR3 protein. The D gene is left open where the match is weak. Only part of the rows carry a size: once, few, many, or a class if the clone is expanded.

>.|many|TRBV9|TRBJ2-1
TGTGCCAGCAGCGTAGGAAGTAGCGGACCCTACAATGAGCAGTTCTTC
CASSVGSSGPYNEQFF
>.|many|TRBV19|TRBJ1-5
TGTGCCAGTAGATCGGGCACTAGCAATCAGCCCCAGCATTTT
CASRSGTSNQPQHF
>TRBD2|many|TRBV29-1|TRBJ2-3
TGCAGCGTACGGATGACTAGCGGAGCGACAGATACGCAGTATTTT
CSVRMTSGATDTQYF
>.|few|TRBV28|TRBJ1-4
TGTGCCAGCAGCATAACGGGGGCTAATGAAAAACTGTTTTTT
CASSITGANEKLFF
>.|many|TRBV5-1|TRBJ2-7
TGCGCCAGCAGCTTGGCCCGAACACTGGGGGAGCAGTACTTC
CASSLARTLGEQYF
>.|many|TRBV20-1|TRBJ1-2
TGCAGTGCTAGTGTTCGGGAGGGTTTAAATGGCTACACCTTC
CSASVREGLNGYTF
>.|many|TRBV24-1|TRBJ1-2
TGTGCCACCAGTGATTTTCAGGGTACGGATGGCTACACCTTC
CATSDFQGTDGYTF
>.|.|TRBV6-2/TRBV6-3|TRBJ2-3
TGTGCCAGCACCCCGGGAGCTTCCACAGATACGCAGTATTTT
CASTPGASTDTQYF
>TRBD1|.|TRBV6-5|TRBJ2-7
TGTGCCAGCAGGGAACAGGACAGGGGCCCCTACGAGCAGTACTTC
CASREQDRGPYEQYF
>.|.|TRBV6-5|TRBJ2-3
TGTGCCAGCAGCCAGGGACTTCTCACAGATACGCAGTATTTT
CASSQGLLTDTQYF
>.|many|TRBV5-5|TRBJ2-3
TGTGCCAGCAGCTTGAACGCCCAAGCCTCAGATACGCAGTATTTT
CASSLNAQASDTQYF
>TRBD2|many|TRBV11-3|TRBJ2-3
TGTGCCAGCAGTACTAGCGTCACAGATACGCAGTATTTT
CASSTSVTDTQYF
>.|.|TRBV19|TRBJ2-3
TGTGCCAGTAGTATGTGGGCGGCCGATACGCAGTATTTT
CASSMWAADTQYF
>.|.|TRBV5-1|TRBJ2-1
TGCGCCAGCAGCTGGGGGCCAGGCGGGAATGAGCAGTTCTTC
CASSWGPGGNEQFF
>.|few|TRBV20-1|TRBJ1-3
TGCAGTGCTAGAGATGGGAACGGCTCTGGAAACACCATATATTTT
CSARDGNGSGNTIYF
>.|many|TRBV11-2|TRBJ2-1
TGTGCCAGCACCACGGGGCCGGGACTTTCCTACAATGAGCAGTTCTTC
CASTTGPGLSYNEQFF
>TRBD2|many|TRBV9|TRBJ2-3
TGTGCCAGCAGCTATACTAGCGGGGGGCCAGATACGCAGTATTTT
CASSYTSGGPDTQYF
>.|.|TRBV5-1|TRBJ1-2
TGCGCCAGCAGCTCCCAGGGGAACGGCTACACCTTC
CASSSQGNGYTF
>.|few|TRBV7-9|TRBJ2-3
TGTGCCAGCAGCCCGGCGGGTACGCAGTATTTT
CASSPAGTQYF
>.|many|TRBV24-1|TRBJ2-7
TGTGCCACCAGTGAGAATAGGGACCCCTACGAGCAGTACTTC
CATSENRDPYEQYF
>TRBD2|.|TRBV9|TRBJ2-7
TGTGCCAGCAGCGTTTTAGCGGGAGGACCCTACGAGCAGTACTTC
CASSVLAGGPYEQYF
>.|.|TRBV29-1|TRBJ2-2
TGCAGCGTTCCTACGGGACTTAGCACCGGGGAGCTGTTTTTT
CSVPTGLSTGELFF
>.|.|TRBV7-2|TRBJ2-1
TGTGCCAGCACTTTAGCCTACAATGAGCAGTTCTTC
CASTLAYNEQFF
>.|many|TRBV29-1|TRBJ2-2
TGCAGCGTTGAAGGGCAGGGTGGCACCGGGGAGCTGTTTTTT
CSVEGQGGTGELFF
>TRBD1|many|TRBV6-5|TRBJ1-4
TGTGCCAGCAGTACCGGGACAGGGGGCATGGAACTGTTTTTT
CASSTGTGGMELFF
>TRBD1|many|TRBV7-2|TRBJ1-2
TGTGCCAGCAGCTTAGATACAGGGGAACACACCTTC
CASSLDTGEHTF
>.|many|TRBV19|TRBJ2-7
TGTGCCACCAAGTATTACCAGCGGTTTAGCGAGCAGTACTTC
CATKYYQRFSEQYF
>.|.|TRBV3-1|TRBJ2-1
TGTGCCAGCAGCCAAGGCCCGGCTAGTACCAATGAGCAGTTCTTC
CASSQGPASTNEQFF
>.|many|TRBV19|TRBJ2-7
TGTGCCAGTAGTTACCGGGACGGCTACGAGCAGTACTTC
CASSYRDGYEQYF
>.|.|TRBV28|TRBJ2-3
TGTGCCAGTGGGCTTGATACAGATACGCAGTATTTT
CASGLDTDTQYF
>.|few|TRBV4-1|TRBJ1-3
TGCGCCAGCAGCCAGGGGTCGTCGACGCGGGGAGGATCTGGAAACACCATATATTTT
CASSQGSSTRGGSGNTIYF
>.|many|TRBV3-1|TRBJ1-5
TGTGCCAGCAGCCAAGGCAATGGAGGATTACAGCCCCAGCATTTT
CASSQGNGGLQPQHF
>.|.|TRBV28|TRBJ2-7
TGTGCCAGCACCACCCCGGCAAGTCGTAGTTACTTC
CASTTPASRSYF
>TRBD2|many|TRBV4-1|TRBJ2-7
TGCGCCAGCAGCCCCGGGACTAGCGGACCGAGCTCCTACGAGCAGTACTTC
CASSPGTSGPSSYEQYF
>TRBD1|.|TRBV6-6|TRBJ1-2
TGTGCCAGCAGTTACGGACAGGGGGTTGTCCCGGTTGGCTACACCTTC
CASSYGQGVVPVGYTF
>TRBD1|many|TRBV18|TRBJ1-2
TGTGCCAGCTCACCGGGACAGGGCTTATATGGCTACACCTTC
CASSPGQGLYGYTF
>TRBD2|.|TRBV29-1|TRBJ2-1
TGCGGCGTTGAAGATCTATGGCTAGCGGGCGGTAGGGAGCTCTTC
CGVEDLWLAGGRELF
>.|.|TRBV29-1|TRBJ1-1
TGCAGCGTTGTTCAGGGGAACACTGAAGCTTTCTTT
CSVVQGNTEAFF
>TRBD1|many|TRBV25-1|TRBJ2-1
TGTGCCAGCAGTGTCGACAGGGTCCGAGGTCAGCAGTTCTTC
CASSVDRVRGQQFF
>.|many|TRBV6-5|TRBJ1-5
TGTGCCAGCAGTTACTCCCGGGGGAATCAGCCCCAGCATTTT
CASSYSRGNQPQHF
>.|few|TRBV6-6|TRBJ2-7
TGTGCCAGCAGTTACGCTAGCAACGAGCAGTACTTC
CASSYASNEQYF
>TRBD1|few|TRBV28|TRBJ2-1
TGTGCCAGCAGTCAGGACAGGGTTAGGTATGAGCAGTTCTTC
CASSQDRVRYEQFF
>.|many|TRBV4-1|TRBJ1-6
TGCGCCAGCAGCCAAGTCGGGCAGGGAAATTCACCCCTCCACTTT
CASSQVGQGNSPLHF
>.|few|TRBV4-2|TRBJ2-1
TGTGCCAGCAGCCAAGCTGTGGAGGGCGGCAATGAGCAGTTCTTC
CASSQAVEGGNEQFF
>.|many|TRBV27|TRBJ2-7
TGTGCCAGCAGTTTCATTCCCCTCGGCCACGAGCAGTACTTC
CASSFIPLGHEQYF
>TRBD1|.|TRBV20-1|TRBJ2-7
TGCAGTGCCGACAGGGGCGCCTACGAGCAGTACTTC
CSADRGAYEQYF
>.|.|TRBV7-9|TRBJ2-3
TGTGCCAGCAGCTTCAGGGCGGGGGCAAGTGCAGATACGCAGTATTTT
CASSFRAGASADTQYF
>.|few|TRBV12-3/TRBV12-4|TRBJ2-1
TGTGCCAGCAGTCCAGCGGTAACCCCCAATGAGCAGTTCTTC
CASSPAVTPNEQFF
>.|many|TRBV12-3/TRBV12-4|TRBJ1-1
TGTGCCAGCAGTCAATACTCCCTAAGGGGGAACACTGAAGCTTTCTTT
CASSQYSLRGNTEAFF
>.|.|TRBV10-3|TRBJ2-7
TGTGCCATCAGTACCCTCAGTGGGTACGAGCAGTACTTC
CAISTLSGYEQYF
>.|many|TRBV29-1|TRBJ1-2
TGCAGCGTTGCTATCGAGGGAGGTCATTACTTC
CSVAIEGGHYF
>.|many|TRBV18|TRBJ1-5
TGTGCCAGCTCACCCAGGCAGAATAGCAATCAGCCCCAGCATTTT
CASSPRQNSNQPQHF
>TRBD1|many|TRBV27|TRBJ1-1
TGTGCCAGCAGTTTATCGGAGGGGGCGACTGAAGCTTTCTTT
CASSLSEGATEAFF
>TRBD1|few|TRBV5-1|TRBJ2-2
TGCGCCAGCAGGGCCGGGACAGGGGCCGGGGAGCTGTTTTTT
CASRAGTGAGELFF
>.|.|TRBV2|TRBJ2-1
TGTGCCAGCAGTGACGGGACACTGACCTACAATGAGCAGTTCTTC
CASSDGTLTYNEQFF
>TRBD1|many|TRBV15|TRBJ1-5
TGTGCCACCAGCAGAGCAGGGACAGGGGCTATTCAGCCCCAGCATTTT
CATSRAGTGAIQPQHF
>.|.|TRBV6-2/TRBV6-3|TRBJ1-5
TGTGCCAGCAGGGACAGCTACAATCAGCCCCAGCATTTT
CASRDSYNQPQHF